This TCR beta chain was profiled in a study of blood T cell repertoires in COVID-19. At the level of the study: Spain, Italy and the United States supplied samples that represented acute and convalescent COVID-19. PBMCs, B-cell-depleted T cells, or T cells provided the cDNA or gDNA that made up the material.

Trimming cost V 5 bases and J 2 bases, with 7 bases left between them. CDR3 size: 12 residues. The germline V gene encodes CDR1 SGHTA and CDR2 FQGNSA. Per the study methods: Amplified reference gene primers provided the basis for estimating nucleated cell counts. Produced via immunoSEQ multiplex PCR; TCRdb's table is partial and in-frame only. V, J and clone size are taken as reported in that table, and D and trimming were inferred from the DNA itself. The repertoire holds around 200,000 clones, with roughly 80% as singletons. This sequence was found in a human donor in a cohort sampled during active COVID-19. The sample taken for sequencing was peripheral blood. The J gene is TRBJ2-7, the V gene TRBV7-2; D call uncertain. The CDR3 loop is CASSRVPYEQYF. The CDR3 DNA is TGTGCCAGCAGCAGAGTACCCTACGAGCAGTACTTC.